The 29 T cell receptor beta chains below were found in one sample sequenced in a study of cytomegalovirus exposure and HLA in healthy donors. The study ran its PCR with 60 Vbeta and 13 Jbeta primers. The assay was immunoSEQ multiplex PCR, and TCRdb's table has in-frame clones only and misses some. The sample has some 170,000 clones; 78% are singletons. The sequenced material came from PBMCs. Receptors were obtained from a female donor in good health and CMV-seronegative.

The chain has TRBV6-5 and TRBJ1-1; TRBD1 agrees at 8 bases. Germline V lookup: CDR1 MNHEY, CDR2 SVGAGI. The CDR3 covers 16 residues. Trimming cost V 2 bases and J 3 bases; bases outside gene matches: 8. The CDR3 loop is CASSYHQGASDTEAFF. The CDR3 DNA follows: TGTGCCAGCAGTTACCACCAGGGGGCGAGTGACACTGAAGCTTTCTTT.

In this sample, this clone turned up a few times. The DNA for the CDR3 is TGTGCCAGCAGCCCCGGGGATAGCGGGAGGAGGGATACGCAGTATTTT. Translating gives CASSPGDSGRRDTQYF. This chain links TRBV9 with TRBJ2-3; 10 bases match TRBD2. The V and J ends lost 4 bases and 6 bases, in that order; junction bases with no gene match: 11. This CDR3 is built from 16 residues. Germline lookup yields CDR1 SGDLS and CDR2 YYNGEE.

V and J are TRBV18 and TRBJ2-1; TRBD1 matches at 7 bases. This CDR3 is 14 amino acids long. V shed 2 bases and J 4 bases; nucleotides not matched to a gene: 2. Germline V CDR1 and CDR2: KGHSH, LQKENI. The CDR3 coding sequence is TGTGCCAGCTCACCAACGGGACAGTACAATGAGCAGTTCTTC. This codes for CASSPTGQYNEQFF.

This chain uses TRBV7-2 with TRBJ2-2, with 7 bases identical to TRBD2. Looked up from germline, CDR1 is SGHTA and CDR2 is FQGNSA. The CDR3 extends over 13 amino acids. J gave up 9 bases and V 5 bases, and 6 bases lay outside the gene matches. The CDR3 here is CASSGGAGRELFF. CDR3 in DNA: TGTGCCAGCAGCGGGGGAGCGGGAAGGGAGCTGTTTTTT. Looking up the rest from reference TRBV7-2 and TRBJ2-2 gives the full variable domain: GAGVSQSPSNKVTEKGKDVELRCDPISGHTALYWYRQSLGQGLEFLIYFQGNSAPDKSGLPSDRFSAERTGGSVSTLTIQRTQQEDSAVYLCASSGGAGRELFFGEGSRLTVL.

The rearrangement links TRBV7-2 to TRBJ2-1; a possible D gene is TRBD1 (6 bases). The CDR3 sequence is 13 residues long. Trimming cost V 6 bases and J 11 bases, with 17 bases left between them. Germline lookup yields CDR1 SGHTA and CDR2 FQGNSA. The DNA of the CDR3 is TGTGCCAGCAGACTAACAGGGTTAGGTAAGCAGTTCTTC. Its protein product is CASRLTGLGKQFF.

The V gene is TRBV4-2, the J gene TRBJ1-2, with 7 bases aligning to TRBD1. Germline trimming cut 4 bases from V and 2 bases from J; bases unmatched to any gene: 4. The CDR3 length is 14 residues. CDR1 and CDR2 (germline): LGHNA, YNFKEQ. The CDR3 nucleotides are TGTGCCAGCAGCCCCCTAGGGGGCAACTATGGCTACACCTTC. Translating gives CASSPLGGNYGYTF.

This chain joins TRBV27 and TRBJ2-3, with D possibly matching TRBD2 (5 bases). CDR3 length: 15 amino acids. V lost 5 bases and J 4 bases, leaving 16 bases between the germline ends. The germline V gene has CDR1 MNHEY and CDR2 SMNVEV (reference sequence). The chain's CDR3 is CASSPVDGVADTQYF. As DNA, the CDR3 is TGTGCCAGCAGTCCAGTGGACGGGGTAGCAGATACGCAGTATTTT.

The V call is TRBV7-8, the J call TRBJ1-5; 7 bases line up with TRBD1. V lost 5 bases, J lost 0 bases, and 4 bases stayed unmatched. Germline loops: CDR1 SGHVS, CDR2 FQNEAQ. This CDR3 is built from 15 residues. CDR3 DNA: TGTGCCAGCAGCACTGGGACAGCTAGCAATCAGCCCCAGCATTTT. Translated: CASSTGTASNQPQHF.

The chain uses TRBV7-9 and TRBJ1-1, with unresolved D. Germline assignment: CDR1 SEHNR and CDR2 FQNEAQ (reference sequence). Trimming cost V 0 bases and J 1 base, with 6 bases left between them. The CDR3 length is 14 residues. In DNA, the CDR3 is TGTGCCAGCAGCTTAGCGGCAGGGAACACTGAAGCTTTCTTT. Translation: CASSLAAGNTEAFF.

The chain links TRBV6-4 to TRBJ2-1, with TRBD2 as a possible D gene (5 bases). Trimming removed 5 bases from V and 9 bases from J, with 14 bases in between. The germline V gene has CDR1 MRHNA and CDR2 SNTAGT. CDR3 length: 13 residues. CDR3 coding DNA: TGTGCCAGCAGTTTATCCGACGGGGTTGAGCAGTTCTTC. Its protein product is CASSLSDGVEQFF.

The chain employs TRBV13 and TRBJ1-1, with D possibly matching TRBD1 (6 bases). Trimming stripped 1 base from V and 4 bases from J, with 13 bases between. Germline assignment: CDR1 PRHDT and CDR2 FYEKMQ (reference sequence). This CDR3 region has 15 residues. This CDR3 reads CASSLDGGAATEAFF. The CDR3 DNA reads TGTGCCAGCAGCTTAGATGGGGGCGCCGCCACTGAAGCTTTCTTT.

The chain carries TRBV7-2 and TRBJ2-2; 8 nucleotides match TRBD1. The V gene end was trimmed by 6 bases and the J gene end by 7 bases; junction bases not matched to a gene: 7. Germline V gene data show CDR1 as SGHTA and CDR2 as FQGNSA. CDR3 length: 14 residues. The CDR3 loop is CASSLQGGGGELFF. CDR3 in DNA: TGTGCCAGCAGTCTACAGGGGGGTGGCGGGGAGCTGTTTTTT.

This chain joins TRBV5-4 and TRBJ2-7; 7 nucleotides match TRBD1. The CDR3 is 14 amino acids. Germline V lookup: CDR1 SGHNT, CDR2 YYREEE (reference sequence). V trimming: 4 bases; J trimming: 1 base; junction bases outside the gene matches: 5. The chain's CDR3 is CASSTRGSSYEQYF. CDR3 DNA sequence: TGTGCCAGCAGCACCAGGGGGTCGTCCTACGAGCAGTACTTC.

This clone has only a few counts. The chain joins TRBV6-5 to TRBJ2-5, with 8 bases aligning to TRBD1. The CDR3 sequence is 15 residues long. V dropped 2 bases and J dropped 5; count of bases not matched to a gene: 7. Germline V gene lookup returns CDR1 MNHEY and CDR2 SVGAGI. The CDR3 bases are TGTGCCAGCAGTTACACTCCGGGACAGGTGGAGACCCAGTACTTC. Protein: CASSYTPGQVETQYF.

The chain has TRBV5-1 and TRBJ2-7; TRBD2 matches at 11 bases. The length of the CDR3 is 15 residues. Germline values: CDR1 SGHRS, CDR2 YFSETQ. V was pared by 6 bases and J by 1 base, with 6 bases of the junction left unmatched. The DNA for the CDR3 is TGCGCCAGCACCATACTAGCGGGGGCTTCCTACGAGCAGTACTTC. This encodes CASTILAGASYEQYF.

This clone was seen a handful of times. The rearrangement uses TRBV18 and TRBJ1-2; 8 nucleotides agree with TRBD1. The germline V gene encodes CDR1 KGHSH and CDR2 LQKENI. This CDR3 contains 13 residues. With 6 bases clipped from V and 2 bases from J, the junction kept 2 bases outside the gene matches. DNA for the CDR3: TGTGCCAGCTCCCAGGGGGCAAACTATGGCTACACCTTC. Its protein product is CASSQGANYGYTF.

Remarks on this clone: Within the sample, other DNA sequences also encode this same CDR3. This chain connects TRBV20-1 to TRBJ2-7; D not resolved. CDR1 and CDR2 from the germline V gene are DFQATT and SNEGSKA (reference sequence). Trimming took off 3 bases at V and 3 bases at J, with 6 bases between the two ends. The CDR3 totals 11 residues. Written as DNA, the CDR3 is TGCAGTGCTAGTCCCAACTACGAGCAGTACTTC. It encodes CSASPNYEQYF.

The rearrangement joins TRBV27 to TRBJ1-1; tentatively, D is TRBD1 (6 bases). The CDR3 spans 13 residues. V lost 3 bases and J 3 bases, leaving 8 bases between the germline ends. Germline values: CDR1 MNHEY, CDR2 SMNVEV (reference sequence). CDR3 sequence: CASSLDSYTEAFF. CDR3 in DNA: TGTGCCAGCAGTTTGGACAGCTACACTGAAGCTTTCTTT.

This clone was counted a few times. The chain has TRBV28 and TRBJ2-7; 7 nucleotides agree with TRBD1. The CDR3 consists of 17 residues. CDR1 and CDR2 from the germline V gene are MDHEN and SYDVKM. Trimming cost V 6 bases and J 6 bases; bases outside gene matches: 20. CDR3 sequence: CASRGMVGTAVGSEQYF. For the CDR3, the DNA is TGTGCCAGCAGGGGAATGGTCGGGACAGCTGTAGGCTCCGAGCAGTACTTC.

The V and J genes are TRBV9 and TRBJ2-5; TRBD2 agrees at 10 bases. The CDR3 length is 16 residues. Germline V gives CDR1 SGDLS, CDR2 YYNGEE. V trimming: 3 bases; J trimming: 4 bases; junction bases outside the gene matches: 9. The CDR3 region is CASSASSGGLGETQYF. CDR3 sequence (DNA): TGTGCCAGCAGCGCCAGTAGCGGGGGGTTAGGAGAGACCCAGTACTTC.

The chain couples TRBV20-1 to TRBJ1-1; D not resolved. The CDR3 sequence is 11 residues long. CDR1 and CDR2 (germline): DFQATT, SNEGSKA (reference sequence). V was pared by 5 bases and J by 1 base, with 5 bases between. CDR3 nucleotide sequence: TGCAGTGCTGGCGGGAACACTGAAGCTTTCTTT. As protein: CSAGGNTEAFF.

The chain joins TRBV19 to TRBJ2-7; D remains unclear. Germline assignment: CDR1 LNHDA and CDR2 SQIVND (reference sequence). V lost 0 bases and J lost 2, with 14 bases in between. The CDR3 consists of 16 residues. The chain's CDR3 is CASSIDDTTRPYEQYF. CDR3 nucleotides: TGTGCCAGTAGTATAGATGACACAACGAGACCCTACGAGCAGTACTTC.

J is TRBJ2-3 and V is TRBV6-1; 11 nucleotides match TRBD2. The V and J ends lost 3 bases and 9 bases, in that order; junction bases with no gene match: 11. Germline CDR1 is MNHNS and CDR2 is SASEGT. CDR3 length equals 16 residues. CDR3 bases: TGTGCCAGCAGTGAGACCTTCCTAGCGGGAGGCATGACGCAGTATTTT. As protein: CASSETFLAGGMTQYF.

V is TRBV28 and J is TRBJ1-1; TRBD1 is a possible D gene (6 bases). This CDR3 region has 14 residues. V was shortened by 7 bases and J by 3 bases, with 15 bases between the two germline ends. Germline V gene sequence: CDR1 MDHEN, CDR2 SYDVKM. The CDR3 nucleotides are TGTGCCAGCAAACGGCAGGGGCCGTACACTGAAGCTTTCTTT. As protein: CASKRQGPYTEAFF.

The chain recombines TRBV5-8 with TRBJ2-5; 12 nucleotides line up with TRBD2. The CDR3 length is 15 residues. Germline V lookup: CDR1 SGHTS, CDR2 YDEGEE. V lost 3 bases, J lost 5 bases, and 5 bases stayed unmatched. CDR3 amino acids: CASSSSGGAEETQYF. The DNA of the CDR3 is TGTGCCAGCAGCTCTAGCGGGGGGGCTGAGGAGACCCAGTACTTC.

The chain links TRBV7-9 to TRBJ2-5, with 8 positions matching TRBD1. Germline V gives CDR1 SEHNR, CDR2 FQNEAQ (reference sequence). The V gene end was trimmed by 8 bases and the J gene end by 5 bases; junction bases not matched to a gene: 13. This CDR3 has 15 residues. This CDR3 is CASGTWTGTIETQYF. CDR3 bases: TGTGCCAGCGGTACCTGGACAGGGACAATTGAGACCCAGTACTTC.

This sequence joins TRBV29-1 and TRBJ1-1; no definite D call. This CDR3 comprises 11 residues. The germline CDR1 and CDR2 sequences are SQVTM and ANQGSEA. Trimming took off 5 bases at V and 4 bases at J, with 8 bases between the two ends. The CDR3 spells CSVPTPTEAFF. For the CDR3, the DNA is TGCAGCGTTCCAACTCCCACTGAAGCTTTCTTT.

The chain uses TRBV19 and TRBJ2-7; D is ambiguous. The V gene's germline CDR1 is LNHDA and CDR2 SQIVND (reference sequence). Trimming shortened V by 9 bases and J by 2 bases, and 17 bases separated the two germline ends. The CDR3 is 14 amino acids. The DNA of the CDR3 is TGTGCCAGCAACCGAGTAGCTTCGCCCTACGAGCAGTACTTC. Its protein product is CASNRVASPYEQYF.

The V call is TRBV6-1, the J call TRBJ1-6; D uncertain. This CDR3 has 15 amino acids. The ends were cut back, 0 bases at V and 10 bases at J, with 13 bases in the middle. The V gene's germline CDR1 is MNHNS and CDR2 SASEGT. The CDR3 loop reads CASSEARSNGSPLHF. The CDR3 bases are TGTGCCAGCAGTGAAGCGAGAAGTAACGGGTCACCCCTCCACTTT.